The rows below give T cell receptor beta chains drawn from one sample of a study of identical twins. In TCRdb, the 5' RACE reads were re-called with MiXCR into one record per CDR3 protein. The repertoire holds approximately 590,000 distinct CDR3 sequences, with over 8.5% as singletons. These data were also reused for a study on yellow fever vaccine responses in identical twins.

Material for sequencing was PBMCs. The receptors originated from a woman between 18 and 30 years old in good health. The CDR3 runs from the conserved cysteine through the conserved F or W. The D gene is left open where the match is weak. Expanded clones get a size class; other rows say once, few or many, or leave the size out.

few	TRBV12-3/TRBV12-4	TRBD1	TRBJ2-7	TGTGCCAGCAGTCCCGGGACAGGGACTCCAACGGGCCTCTCCTACGAGCAGTACTTC	CASSPGTGTPTGLSYEQYF
few	TRBV11-3	-	TRBJ2-7	TGTGCCAGCAGTCAAGCCTTCGCCTACGAGCAGTACTTC	CASSQAFAYEQYF
-	TRBV6-2/TRBV6-3	-	TRBJ2-4	TGTGCCAGCAGTTACTCCTCCGGGCGGGACCCAAAAAACATTCAGTACTTC	CASSYSSGRDPKNIQYF
-	TRBV7-2	TRBD1	TRBJ2-7	TGTGCCAGCAGCTTAGTAAGGGACAGGACCTACGAGCAGTACTTC	CASSLVRDRTYEQYF
few	TRBV20-1	TRBD1	TRBJ2-7	TGCAGTGCTAGTGAGGACAGGGGGTCCTACGAGCAGTACTTC	CSASEDRGSYEQYF
few	TRBV15	TRBD1	TRBJ2-2	TGTGCCACCAGCAGGCAGGGGGCCAGCACCGGGGAGCTGTTTTTT	CATSRQGASTGELFF
few	TRBV9	-	TRBJ2-7	TGTGCCAGCAGCAGCCCACAGGGTTATTACGCCTACGAGCAGTACTTC	CASSSPQGYYAYEQYF
-	TRBV4-3	-	TRBJ2-7	TGCGCCAGCAGCCAAGAGTCGAATGGGAACTACGAGCAGTACTTC	CASSQESNGNYEQYF
many	TRBV6-5	-	TRBJ2-5	TGTGCCAGCAGTTTACAAGGGGCGGGTGAGACCCAGTACTTC	CASSLQGAGETQYF
few	TRBV10-3	-	TRBJ2-5	TGTGCCATCAGTAAGACTAGCCAAGAGACCCAGTACTTC	CAISKTSQETQYF
many	TRBV2	TRBD2	TRBJ2-2	TGTGCCAGCACAACGAGGACTAGCGGGGGGGTCACGAACACCGGGGAGCTGTTTTTT	CASTTRTSGGVTNTGELFF
-	TRBV20-1	-	TRBJ1-1	TGCAGTGCTAGAGATGTCGGGACGGATAACACTGAAGCTTTCTTT	CSARDVGTDNTEAFF
-	TRBV6-2/TRBV6-3	TRBD2	TRBJ2-2	TGTGCCAGCCTCGCCCCGGGACTACCGAACACCGGGGAGCTGTTTTTT	CASLAPGLPNTGELFF
few	TRBV4-2	-	TRBJ2-7	TGTGCCAGCAGCCAAGAGGAAGGGGCCGGCGCCTACGAGCAGTACTTC	CASSQEEGAGAYEQYF
many	TRBV6-2/TRBV6-3	TRBD2	TRBJ2-7	TGTGCCAGCAGTTACGGGCGGGAGGCGACAGACGAGCAGTACTTC	CASSYGREATDEQYF
-	TRBV5-1	TRBD2	TRBJ2-1	TGCGCCAGCAGCTTTAGCGGGGATAGGAATGAGCAGTTCTTC	CASSFSGDRNEQFF
once	TRBV19	-	TRBJ2-1	TGTGCCAGTAGTATATATAGAATCAGCTCCTACAATGAGCAGTTCTTC	CASSIYRISSYNEQFF
few	TRBV9	-	TRBJ2-6	TGTGCCAGCAGATTTTCAGGGGCTGGGGCCAACGTCCTGACTTTC	CASRFSGAGANVLTF
-	TRBV20-1	-	TRBJ2-1	TGCAGTGCTAGAGCTCAAGGTGGGAATGAGCAGTTCTTC	CSARAQGGNEQFF
many	TRBV28	-	TRBJ1-5	TGTGCCAGCAGTTATTTGAGAGGGAGCAATCAGCCCCAGCATTTT	CASSYLRGSNQPQHF
-	TRBV11-2	-	TRBJ2-5	TGTGCCAGCAGCTTAGATCCCAGGGACCAAGAGACCCAGTACTTC	CASSLDPRDQETQYF
many	TRBV7-2	-	TRBJ2-3	TGTGCCAGCAGCTTTCGGGGAAGCACAGATACGCAGTATTTT	CASSFRGSTDTQYF
-	TRBV29-1	-	TRBJ2-7	TGCAGCGTTGAAGATTCGGGGGTCGAGCAGTACTTC	CSVEDSGVEQYF
few	TRBV5-1	TRBD1	TRBJ2-2	TGCGCCAGCAGCTTGGCTTCAGGGGGCCCCGGGGAGCTGTTTTTT	CASSLASGGPGELFF
-	TRBV7-9	TRBD2	TRBJ2-1	TGTGCCAGCAGCCCCGAACTAGGTAGGACTAGCGGGAGGGCCGATCTCTACAATGAGCAGTTCTTC	CASSPELGRTSGRADLYNEQFF
few	TRBV29-1	TRBD1	TRBJ2-5	TGCAGCGCAACAGGGGGGAGAGAGACCCAGTACTTC	CSATGGRETQYF
few	TRBV30	TRBD1	TRBJ1-3	TGTGCCTGGAGTGTACAGGGACAGGGATTTTTTTACACCATATATTTT	CAWSVQGQGFFYTIYF
-	TRBV15	-	TRBJ2-5	TGTGCCACCAGCAGAGTCGGGGAGACCCAGTACTTC	CATSRVGETQYF
-	TRBV7-9	-	TRBJ2-4	TGTGCCAGCAGCTTGTTCGCGGGTTCCAGCCCGGACATTCAGTACTTC	CASSLFAGSSPDIQYF
many	TRBV9	-	TRBJ2-3	TGTGCCAGCAGCGTAGGACTGGGGATCTCAGATACGCAGTATTTT	CASSVGLGISDTQYF
many	TRBV5-5	-	TRBJ2-1	TGTGCCAGCAGCCGGGACTCCCCCTCCTACAATGAGCAGTTCTTC	CASSRDSPSYNEQFF
many	TRBV29-1	-	TRBJ2-1	TGCAGCGTACCCATTGGTTGGGACCCCCCTTACAATGAGCAGTTCTTC	CSVPIGWDPPYNEQFF
many	TRBV7-9	-	TRBJ2-7	TGTGCCAGCAGCTTGTCGGGGATTGTCGACGAGCAGTACTTC	CASSLSGIVDEQYF
-	TRBV27	-	TRBJ1-1	TGTGCCAGCAGTTTCTTCAGGGGTATGAACACTGAAGCTTTCTTT	CASSFFRGMNTEAFF
-	TRBV29-1	TRBD1	TRBJ2-1	TGCAGCGTTCCCAAGACAGGGGACTACAATGAGCAGTTCTTC	CSVPKTGDYNEQFF
many	TRBV20-1	TRBD2	TRBJ2-7	TGCAGTGCTAGAGGAGGGACTAGCGGGGGGCTTGCCTACGAGCAGTACTTC	CSARGGTSGGLAYEQYF
many	TRBV12-3/TRBV12-4	-	TRBJ1-5	TGTGCCAGCAGTTTAAATCAGCCCCAGCATTTT	CASSLNQPQHF
-	TRBV5-4	-	TRBJ2-5	TGTGCCAGCAGCGAAGGTTCCGCAAAAGAGACCCAGTACTTC	CASSEGSAKETQYF
-	TRBV6-1	TRBD2	TRBJ2-1	TGTGCCAGCTGGGACCAGCGGGGGGGCCACCTCCAGTTCTTC	CASWDQRGGHLQFF
few	TRBV5-1	-	TRBJ2-7	TGCGCCAGCAGCTTAGGAGCGATTTACTACGAGCAGTACTTC	CASSLGAIYYEQYF
-	TRBV12-3/TRBV12-4	TRBD1	TRBJ2-3	TGTGCCAGCAGTTACTCCGGGACAGCCTATAGCACAGATACGCAGTATTTT	CASSYSGTAYSTDTQYF
-	TRBV6-6	-	TRBJ2-5	TGTGCCAGCAGTACTGAAGAGACCCAGTACTTC	CASSTEETQYF
-	TRBV29-1	TRBD2	TRBJ2-1	TGCAGCACCCGACTAGCGGGTAACAATGAGCAGTTCTTC	CSTRLAGNNEQFF
-	TRBV5-6	-	TRBJ2-7	TGTGCCAGCAGCGAATCGGGGGGCCCCGCCTACGAGCAGTACTTC	CASSESGGPAYEQYF
many	TRBV6-1	TRBD1	TRBJ2-7	TGTGCCAGCAGTCCATCCGGGACAGGGGATTACGAGCAGTACTTC	CASSPSGTGDYEQYF
many	TRBV29-1	TRBD2	TRBJ2-3	TGCAGCGTTGAGTTGGCGGGGGACCCCGAGGGCACAGATACGCAGTATTTT	CSVELAGDPEGTDTQYF